Shown below are 20 T cell receptor beta chains from a single sample sequenced in a study of blood T cell repertoires in COVID-19. Libraries were prepared by immunoSEQ multiplex PCR; TCRdb keeps only in-frame clonotypes and omits some of them. The table shows 200,000 to 250,000 clones, with around 84% occurring only once. Sequencing was performed on PBMCs or T cells enriched from blood (not recorded which). These receptor sequences come from a man aged 25-45 years with acute COVID-19.

J is TRBJ2-1 and V is TRBV4-2; 11 nucleotides agree with TRBD1. This CDR3 is built from 17 residues. Germline V lookup: CDR1 LGHNA, CDR2 YNFKEQ. The V gene end was trimmed by 0 bases and the J gene end by 1 base; junction bases not matched to a gene: 2. The CDR3 bases are TGTGCCAGCAGCCAAGAGGGGACAGGGGGGTCCTACAATGAGCAGTTCTTC. This sequence encodes CASSQEGTGGSYNEQFF.

The chain is built from TRBV6-5 and TRBJ2-2; possible D gene TRBD2, 5 bases. CDR3 length equals 14 residues. The V end was cut by 4 bases, the J end by 7 bases, with 13 bases between. In germline, CDR1 is MNHEY, CDR2 SVGAGI. The CDR3 region is CASSSWSGYGELFF. The CDR3 nucleotides read TGTGCCAGCAGTTCATGGTCGGGATACGGGGAGCTGTTTTTT.

The gene calls are TRBV9 and TRBJ1-5, with D possibly TRBD1 on 6 matching bases. Germline CDR1 reads SGDLS; CDR2 reads YYNGEE. Trimming removed 0 bases at V and 5 bases at J, with 12 bases between. The CDR3 spans 15 residues. Here the CDR3 reads CASSVGQGIYQPQHF. CDR3 DNA: TGTGCCAGCAGCGTAGGCCAGGGGATCTATCAGCCCCAGCATTTT.

The gene calls are TRBV19 and TRBJ1-4, with 10 bases that match TRBD1. The V gene's germline CDR1 is LNHDA and CDR2 SQIVND (reference sequence). J lost 4 bases, V lost 6 bases, and 2 bases had no gene match. This CDR3 comprises 14 residues. For the CDR3, the DNA is TGTGCCAGTAGCGGACAGGGGGGTAATGAAAAACTGTTTTTT. It translates to CASSGQGGNEKLFF. Complete variable domain (other parts from reference TRBV19 and TRBJ1-4): DGGITQSPKYLFRKEGQNVTLSCEQNLNHDAMYWYRQDPGQGLRLIYYSQIVNDFQKGDIAEGYSVSREKKESFPLTVTSAQKNPTAFYLCASSGQGGNEKLFFGSGTQLSVL.

In this sample, this clone turned up many times. The rearrangement uses TRBV6-5 and TRBJ1-2; 10 bases line up with TRBD1. CDR1 is MNHEY, CDR2 SVGAGI, per germline. After removal of 6 bases from V and 5 bases from J, the junction contained 6 bases not matched to a gene. This CDR3 is 14 amino acids long. The CDR3 here is CASSLPGQGYGYTF. The DNA for the CDR3 is TGTGCCAGCAGCCTCCCGGGACAGGGGTATGGCTACACCTTC.

The rearrangement joins TRBV2 to TRBJ2-3, with 8 bases that match TRBD1. V lost 6 bases and J lost 5; bases outside the gene matches: 4. Germline V gene sequence: CDR1 SNHLY, CDR2 FYNNEI. The CDR3 runs to 13 residues. Here the CDR3 DNA reads TGTGCCAGCAGGCCAGGGGGCAGAGATACGCAGTATTTT. Amino acid sequence: CASRPGGRDTQYF. The whole variable domain, remainder taken from reference TRBV2 and TRBJ2-3, is EPEVTQTPSHQVTQMGQEVILRCVPISNHLYFYWYRQILGQKVEFLVSFYNNEISEKSEIFDDQFSVERPDGSNFTLKIRSTKLEDSAMYFCASRPGGRDTQYFGPGTRLTVL.

The chain links TRBV7-9 to TRBJ2-5; 8 bases agree with TRBD1. With 3 bases clipped from V and 5 bases from J, the junction kept 8 bases outside the gene matches. Germline CDR1 and CDR2: SEHNR and FQNEAQ (reference sequence). This CDR3 spans 15 amino acids. The DNA for the CDR3 is TGTGCCAGCAGCTTCGACAGGGGCGCGGGGGAGACCCAGTACTTC. Protein: CASSFDRGAGETQYF.

The rearrangement uses TRBV7-6 and TRBJ2-7; TRBD1 agrees at 7 bases. Germline V gene data show CDR1 as SGHVS and CDR2 as FNYEAQ. With 5 bases clipped from V and 1 base from J, the junction kept 11 bases outside the gene matches. The CDR3 spans 16 residues. Written as DNA, the CDR3 is TGTGCCAGCAGCCCAGGTGTAAACAGGGGTTCCTACGAGCAGTACTTC. This sequence encodes CASSPGVNRGSYEQYF. Full variable domain (outside the CDR3, taken from reference TRBV7-6 and TRBJ2-7): GAGVSQSPRYKVTKRGQDVALRCDPISGHVSLYWYRQALGQGPEFLTYFNYEAQQDKSGLPNDRFSAERPEGSISTLTIQRTEQRDSAMYRCASSPGVNRGSYEQYFGPGTRLTVT.

V usage is TRBV27 and J usage is TRBJ2-3; D is undetermined. Germline V lookup: CDR1 MNHEY, CDR2 SMNVEV (reference sequence). There are 12 residues in the CDR3. With 5 bases removed from V and 0 bases from J, the gap between germline ends came to 3 bases. The CDR3 DNA is TGTGCCAGCAGTCCAAGCACAGATACGCAGTATTTT. As protein: CASSPSTDTQYF.

This clone showed up just a few times. The chain links TRBV7-3 to TRBJ1-6; 7 positions agree with TRBD1. The CDR3 totals 13 residues. From germline, CDR1 is SGHTA and CDR2 FQGTGA. With 5 bases clipped from V and 7 bases from J, the junction kept 2 bases outside the gene matches. CDR3 DNA: TGTGCCAGCAGCGGGACAGCGAATTCACCCCTCCACTTT. Its protein product is CASSGTANSPLHF.

V and J are TRBV3-1 (or the pseudogene TRBV3-2) and TRBJ1-5; D remains unclear. The CDR3 is made up of 15 amino acids. Trimming removed 1 base at V and 3 bases at J, with 10 bases between. From germline, CDR1 is LGHDT and CDR2 YNNKEL (reference sequence). CDR3 in amino acids: CASSQVTESNQPQHF. CDR3 bases: TGTGCCAGCAGCCAAGTTACAGAGTCCAATCAGCCCCAGCATTTT.

The chain combines TRBV19 with TRBJ1-1; D unclear. The V end lost 5 bases, the J end lost 1 base, and 8 bases lay between the germline ends. Germline V gene data show CDR1 as LNHDA and CDR2 as SQIVND (reference sequence). This CDR3 spans 13 amino acids. DNA for the CDR3: TGTGCCAGTAGTGCAGTAAGGAACACTGAAGCTTTCTTT. This encodes CASSAVRNTEAFF.

The chain employs TRBV7-3 and TRBJ1-1; D not resolved. The CDR3 is 12 residues long. V dropped 6 bases and J dropped 6 bases, with 11 bases sitting between them. The germline V gene has CDR1 SGHTA and CDR2 FQGTGA. The CDR3 reads CASREALPEAFF. In nucleotides, the CDR3 is TGTGCCAGCAGGGAAGCGCTCCCTGAAGCTTTCTTT.

The chain combines TRBV5-4 with TRBJ2-1, with 7 bases aligning to TRBD1. Unmatched junction bases numbered 14, after V lost 4 bases and J lost 7 bases. Germline CDR1 is SGHNT and CDR2 is YYREEE (reference sequence). The CDR3 runs 16 residues. As DNA, the CDR3 is TGTGCCAGCAGCAAATACAGGGGTGGAAGTGGGAATGAGCAGTTCTTC. It yields the protein CASSKYRGGSGNEQFF.

The V gene is TRBV7-6, the J gene TRBJ2-2; D possibly corresponds to TRBD2 (6 bases). V lost 4 bases and J lost 8, with 17 bases in between. This CDR3 contains 15 residues. Germline CDR1 is SGHVS and CDR2 is FNYEAQ. This CDR3 is CASSSAYRRGGELFF. The CDR3 DNA reads TGTGCCAGCAGCTCCGCATATCGGCGGGGAGGGGAGCTGTTTTTT.

The chain couples TRBV29-1 to TRBJ1-1; TRBD1 is a possible D gene (6 bases). V lost 3 bases, J lost 4 bases, and 15 bases lay in between. Germline loops: CDR1 SQVTM, CDR2 ANQGSEA. The CDR3 contains 14 residues. The CDR3 region is CSVEGQGLGTEAFF. The CDR3, as DNA: TGCAGCGTTGAGGGCCAGGGGCTGGGCACTGAAGCTTTCTTT.

J is TRBJ2-2 and V is TRBV20-1; D is unclear. This CDR3 spans 14 amino acids. Germline V gene sequence: CDR1 DFQATT, CDR2 SNEGSKA (reference sequence). The germline V and J ends were trimmed by 3 bases and 1 base, with 9 bases remaining between them. CDR3 amino acids: CSASDPLNTGELFF. The CDR3, as DNA: TGCAGTGCTAGTGACCCCCTGAACACCGGGGAGCTGTTTTTT.

There are many counts of this clone. The sample carries other DNA sequences with the same CDR3. The J gene is TRBJ2-2, the V gene TRBV9; TRBD1 agrees at 8 bases. The CDR3 totals 15 residues. V was pared by 3 bases and J by 4 bases, with 5 bases of the junction left unmatched. Germline CDR1 reads SGDLS; CDR2 reads YYNGEE. CDR3 sequence reads: CASSAGQGSTGELFF. The CDR3 nucleotides are TGTGCCAGCAGCGCCGGACAGGGAAGCACCGGGGAGCTGTTTTTT. Based on the CDR3 plus reference TRBV9 and TRBJ2-2, the full variable domain is DSGVTQTPKHLITATGQRVTLRCSPRSGDLSVYWYQQSLDQGLQFLIQYYNGEERAKGNILERFSAQQFPDLHSELNLSSLELGDSALYFCASSAGQGSTGELFFGEGSRLTVL.

This clone turned up a few times. The gene calls are TRBV7-3 and TRBJ2-1, with a possible D match to TRBD2 (6 bases). Germline assignment: CDR1 SGHTA and CDR2 FQGTGA. This CDR3 spans 16 amino acids. V lost 5 bases to trimming and J lost 3 bases, with 17 bases between them. The CDR3 bases are TGTGCCAGCAGCCCACGGGCGGGGCTATTCTACAATGAGCAGTTCTTC. Its protein product is CASSPRAGLFYNEQFF. The full variable domain, rest sourced from reference TRBV7-3 and TRBJ2-1, is GAGVSQTPSNKVTEKGKYVELRCDPISGHTALYWYRQSLGQGPEFLIYFQGTGAADDSGLPNDRFFAVRPEGSVSTLKIQRTERGDSAVYLCASSPRAGLFYNEQFFGPGTRLTVL.

The chain uses TRBV9 and TRBJ2-5, with a possible D match to TRBD1 (6 bases). Trimming stripped 0 bases from V and 3 bases from J, with 12 bases between. The CDR3 has 15 amino acids. Germline CDR1 and CDR2: SGDLS and YYNGEE. The CDR3 nucleotides are TGTGCCAGCAGCGTAGGTGGTGGGGGCAAAGAGACCCAGTACTTC. Encoded protein: CASSVGGGGKETQYF. Complete variable domain (other parts from reference TRBV9 and TRBJ2-5): DSGVTQTPKHLITATGQRVTLRCSPRSGDLSVYWYQQSLDQGLQFLIQYYNGEERAKGNILERFSAQQFPDLHSELNLSSLELGDSALYFCASSVGGGGKETQYFGPGTRLLVL.